The 26 T cell receptor beta chains listed next were all sequenced from one sample in a study of PD-1 blockade in classical Hodgkin lymphoma. Only in-frame clones appear in the TCRdb table, and some are missing; sequencing was by immunoSEQ multiplex PCR. There are some 11,000 clones in the sample; about 70% occur only once, and around 3.2% lies in the top ten. The time point is: cycle 4 day 1 (C4D1), after five to seven weeks of nivolumab. Each patient relapsed following autologous stem cell transplantation, and prior brentuximab vedotin exposure differed. Thawed PBMCs yielded CD4+ T cells through magnetic negative selection. Source: CD4+ T cells from blood, taken before the fourth cycle of nivolumab. The receptors originated from a human donor with classical Hodgkin lymphoma.

The chain joins TRBV5-1 to TRBJ2-7, with D possibly TRBD2 on 5 matching bases. Germline lookup yields CDR1 SGHRS and CDR2 YFSETQ. V dropped 5 bases and J dropped 5 bases, with 23 bases sitting between them. This CDR3 is 16 amino acids long. The CDR3 region is CASSNGNSLGGNEQYF. The CDR3 DNA reads as TGCGCCAGCAGTAACGGGAACAGCTTAGGAGGAAACGAGCAGTACTTC.

The V and J genes are TRBV6-6 and TRBJ2-1; D possibly corresponds to TRBD1 (5 bases). The length of the CDR3 is 13 residues. The germline CDR1 and CDR2 sequences are MNHNY and SVGAGI (reference sequence). Trimming pared 1 base from V and 9 bases from J, leaving 10 bases between. The CDR3 coding sequence is TGTGCCAGCAGTTACTTACAGGTATCTGAGCAGTTCTTC. Its translation is CASSYLQVSEQFF.

The chain is built from TRBV11-2 and TRBJ2-7; 9 nucleotides agree with TRBD1. Germline CDR1 reads SGHAT; CDR2 reads FQNNGV. V gave up 4 bases and J gave up 2 bases; unmatched junction bases: 6. This CDR3 region has 15 residues. The CDR3, as DNA: TGTGCCAGCAGCTCCGAAAGACAGGGGGCCTACGAGCAGTACTTC. It is translated as CASSSERQGAYEQYF.

This chain joins TRBV5-4 and TRBJ1-1; no clear D. The germline V and J ends were trimmed by 4 bases and 2 bases, with 12 bases remaining between them. The V gene's germline CDR1 is SGHNT and CDR2 YYREEE (reference sequence). The CDR3 runs 14 residues. This CDR3 reads CASSIVGANTEAFF. The CDR3 nucleotides are TGTGCCAGCAGCATTGTAGGAGCCAACACTGAAGCTTTCTTT.

This sequence joins TRBV7-9 and TRBJ1-1; D not certain. The germline V gene encodes CDR1 SEHNR and CDR2 FQNEAQ (reference sequence). CDR3 length equals 15 residues. The V gene lost 5 bases and the J gene lost 1 base, with 14 bases spanning the gap. The CDR3 coding sequence is TGTGCCAGCAGCCTCGTCGACTTCTCGAACACTGAAGCTTTCTTT. It encodes CASSLVDFSNTEAFF.

This clone was found a few times. The V and J genes are TRBV7-8 and TRBJ1-3, with no clear D. Trimming took off 1 base at V and 0 bases at J, with 19 bases between the two ends. Germline lookup yields CDR1 SGHVS and CDR2 FQNEAQ. The CDR3 is made up of 19 amino acids. The CDR3 here is CASSLDPRFILSSGNTIYF. The CDR3 DNA follows: TGTGCCAGCAGCTTAGACCCCAGGTTTATTCTATCCTCTGGAAACACCATATATTTT.

The J gene is TRBJ2-3, the V gene TRBV6-1; 11 bases are shared with TRBD2. This CDR3 contains 15 residues. Germline lookup yields CDR1 MNHNS and CDR2 SASEGT. V was clipped by 1 base and J by 5 bases; unmatched bases: 2. CDR3 in DNA: TGTGCCAGCAGTGAAGTAGCGGGAGGGCAAGATACGCAGTATTTT. Amino acid sequence: CASSEVAGGQDTQYF.

This chain uses TRBV7-2 with TRBJ1-3; unclear D gene. Looked up from germline, CDR1 is SGHTA and CDR2 is FQGNSA. Trimming cost V 1 base and J 4 bases, with 5 bases left between them. CDR3 length: 13 amino acids. The CDR3 here is CASSLGVGNTIYF. Here the CDR3 DNA reads TGTGCCAGCAGCTTAGGGGTAGGAAACACCATATATTTT.

This sequence joins TRBV10-3 and TRBJ1-2, with D hard to call. Germline V gene lookup returns CDR1 ENHRY and CDR2 SYGVKD. The CDR3 runs 11 residues. Trimming pared 4 bases from V and 2 bases from J, leaving 2 bases between. The CDR3 here is CAISGNYGYTF. The CDR3 DNA follows: TGTGCCATCAGTGGCAACTATGGCTACACCTTC.

The chain is built from TRBV10-3 and TRBJ2-5, with D unclear. Trimming removed 2 bases at V and 4 bases at J, with 5 bases between. Germline CDR1 ENHRY, CDR2 SYGVKD. This CDR3 has 12 residues. Here the CDR3 reads CAISEEAETQYF. CDR3 nucleotide sequence: TGTGCCATCAGTGAGGAGGCAGAGACCCAGTACTTC.

By frequency in the sample, this clone is medium-sized. V gene TRBV11-2 combines with J gene TRBJ2-4; TRBD2 matches at 8 bases. This CDR3 region has 16 residues. Germline V CDR1 and CDR2: SGHAT, FQNNGV. V shed 5 bases, J shed 0 bases, and the junction held 6 bases outside the gene matches. This CDR3 reads CASSPVAGIAKNIQYF. The CDR3 region has the DNA TGTGCCAGCAGCCCAGTAGCGGGAATAGCCAAAAACATTCAGTACTTC.

The genes are TRBV18 and TRBJ2-1; 16 bases match TRBD2. Germline loops: CDR1 KGHSH, CDR2 LQKENI. The length of the CDR3 is 13 residues. V was pared by 3 bases and J by 14 bases, with 1 base of the junction left unmatched. The CDR3 region has the DNA TGTGCCAGCTCACCGGGACTAGCGGGAGGGGAGTTCTTC. Its protein is CASSPGLAGGEFF.

The chain uses TRBV29-1 and TRBJ2-3; TRBD1 is a possible D gene (5 bases). Per germline, CDR1 SQVTM and CDR2 ANQGSEA. Trimming took 3 bases from V and 2 from J, leaving 9 bases between them. The CDR3 has 13 residues. CDR3: CSVDVGATDTQYF. Here the CDR3 DNA reads TGCAGCGTTGACGTAGGGGCCACAGATACGCAGTATTTT.

The chain uses TRBV7-8 and TRBJ1-3; TRBD1 might be the D (6 bases). Trimming removed 3 bases from V and 2 bases from J, with 11 bases in between. There are 15 residues in the CDR3. Per germline, CDR1 SGHVS and CDR2 FQNEAQ. The CDR3 nucleotides are TGTGCCAGCAGCTTGACGACAGGTCCTGGAAACACCATATATTTT. Translated: CASSLTTGPGNTIYF.

The genes are TRBV18 and TRBJ2-3; D call uncertain. Germline CDR1 reads KGHSH; CDR2 reads LQKENI. The CDR3 runs to 15 residues. Trimming removed 0 bases at V and 4 bases at J, with 11 bases between. The CDR3 DNA sequence: TGTGCCAGCTCACCACCTAGCCAGGTGGCAGATACGCAGTATTTT. This translates into CASSPPSQVADTQYF.

The chain is built from TRBV7-8 and TRBJ2-2; TRBD2 agrees at 15 bases. The CDR3 has 18 amino acids. With V trimmed by 3 bases and J by 8 bases, 10 bases remained unmatched. Germline V CDR1 and CDR2: SGHVS, FQNEAQ. The CDR3: CASSFGLAGGPREGELFF. In DNA form, the CDR3 reads TGTGCCAGCAGCTTCGGACTAGCGGGAGGGCCGAGGGAAGGGGAGCTGTTTTTT.

The chain joins TRBV7-9 to TRBJ2-5; tentatively, D is TRBD2 (6 bases). This CDR3 region has 14 residues. The germline V gene has CDR1 SEHNR and CDR2 FQNEAQ (reference sequence). V lost 3 bases and J lost 4, with 12 bases in between. The DNA of the CDR3 is TGTGCCAGCAGCTTGTCGGGGGTGTTAGAGACCCAGTACTTC. This translates into CASSLSGVLETQYF.

This clone was seen just once. This chain links TRBV29-1 with TRBJ2-7, with a tentative D call TRBD1 (6 bases). V lost 3 bases, J lost 0 bases, and 6 bases lay in between. The CDR3 sequence is 12 residues long. Germline CDR1 SQVTM, CDR2 ANQGSEA. The CDR3: CSVEGHSYEQYF. The CDR3 nucleotides read TGCAGCGTTGAGGGACACTCCTACGAGCAGTACTTC.

This clone was seen just once. V gene TRBV5-1 combines with J gene TRBJ2-7; a weak D match, TRBD1 (5 bases). Germline CDR1 and CDR2: SGHRS and YFSETQ. Trimming stripped 2 bases from V and 7 bases from J, with 10 bases between. The CDR3 length is 12 residues. The CDR3 coding sequence is TGCGCCAGCAGCTTTTCAGGGCGGGAGCAGTACTTC. Translated: CASSFSGREQYF.

V usage is TRBV27 and J usage is TRBJ1-1; unclear D gene. The germline CDR1 and CDR2 sequences are MNHEY and SMNVEV (reference sequence). The CDR3 is 13 residues long. The ends were cut back, 5 bases at V and 5 bases at J, with 12 bases in the middle. The DNA of the CDR3 is TGTGCCAGCAGTCGTTTTGTGTGGACTGAAGCTTTCTTT. This sequence encodes CASSRFVWTEAFF.

This clone was seen only a few times. V gene TRBV27 combines with J gene TRBJ2-6; tentative D call: TRBD1 (6 bases). The germline V gene has CDR1 MNHEY and CDR2 SMNVEV (reference sequence). This CDR3 has 18 amino acids. Trimming took 5 bases from V and 0 from J, leaving 17 bases between them. DNA of the CDR3: TGTGCCAGCAGTCCATACGGACAGCAAAGCTCTGGGGCCAACGTCCTGACTTTC. Its translation: CASSPYGQQSSGANVLTF.

This sequence joins TRBV19 and TRBJ1-1, with 12 bases aligning to TRBD1. The CDR3 is 17 residues long. Germline CDR1 and CDR2: LNHDA and SQIVND (reference sequence). V was clipped by 5 bases and J by 1 base; unmatched bases: 8. Written as DNA, the CDR3 is TGTGCCAGTAGTCCCTTCGGGACAGGGGGCAGGAACACTGAAGCTTTCTTT. It is translated as CASSPFGTGGRNTEAFF.

The V and J genes are TRBV7-9 and TRBJ2-5; D ambiguous. This CDR3 contains 12 residues. CDR1 is SEHNR and CDR2 is FQNEAQ in the germline V gene (reference sequence). Trimming cost V 4 bases and J 5 bases, with 8 bases left between them. The CDR3 reads CASSSRMETQYF. As DNA, the CDR3 is TGTGCCAGCAGCTCAAGGATGGAGACCCAGTACTTC.

This rearrangement joins TRBV5-4 to TRBJ1-4; 7 nucleotides align to TRBD1. CDR1 is SGHNT, CDR2 YYREEE, per germline (reference sequence). The CDR3 sequence is 15 residues long. After removal of 4 bases from V and 7 bases from J, the junction contained 10 bases not matched to a gene. This CDR3 is CASSPGEGAREKLFF. CDR3 coding DNA: TGTGCCAGCAGCCCCGGGGAGGGGGCACGTGAAAAACTGTTTTTT.

The chain couples TRBV18 to TRBJ1-1; 7 nucleotides align to TRBD1. The CDR3 runs 16 residues. Germline assignment: CDR1 KGHSH and CDR2 LQKENI. V lost 3 bases, J lost 0 bases, and 7 bases stayed unmatched. CDR3 sequence (DNA): TGTGCCAGCTCACCCGGACAGGAAAGAATGAACACTGAAGCTTTCTTT. Translated, it gives CASSPGQERMNTEAFF.

This rearrangement joins TRBV5-1 to TRBJ1-1; D gene ambiguous. The V end lost 0 bases, the J end lost 5 bases, and 11 bases lay between the germline ends. The CDR3 spans 14 residues. Germline loops: CDR1 SGHRS, CDR2 YFSETQ. The CDR3 bases are TGCGCCAGCAGCTTGGAAGGAGTAGTGACTGAAGCTTTCTTT. This encodes CASSLEGVVTEAFF.